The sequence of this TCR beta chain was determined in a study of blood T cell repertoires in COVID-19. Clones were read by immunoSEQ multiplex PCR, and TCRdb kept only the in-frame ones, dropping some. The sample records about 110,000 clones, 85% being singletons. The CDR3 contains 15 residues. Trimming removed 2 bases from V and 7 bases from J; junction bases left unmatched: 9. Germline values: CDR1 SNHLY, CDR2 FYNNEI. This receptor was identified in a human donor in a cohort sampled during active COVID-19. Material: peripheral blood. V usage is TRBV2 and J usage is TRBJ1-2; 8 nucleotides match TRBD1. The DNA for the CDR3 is TGTGCCAGCAGTGAACGGTCAGGGGGCCCGGGTGGCTACACCTTC. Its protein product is CASSERSGGPGGYTF.